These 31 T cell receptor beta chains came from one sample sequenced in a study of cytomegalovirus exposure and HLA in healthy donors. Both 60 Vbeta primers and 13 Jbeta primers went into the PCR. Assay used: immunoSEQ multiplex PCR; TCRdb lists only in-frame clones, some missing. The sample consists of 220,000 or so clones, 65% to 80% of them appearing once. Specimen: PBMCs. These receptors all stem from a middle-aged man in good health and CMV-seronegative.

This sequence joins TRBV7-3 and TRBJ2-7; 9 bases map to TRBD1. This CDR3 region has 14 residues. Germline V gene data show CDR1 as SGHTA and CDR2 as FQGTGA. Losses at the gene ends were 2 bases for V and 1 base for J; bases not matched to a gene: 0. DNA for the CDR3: TGTGCCAGCAGCTTAGGGACAGGGTCCTACGAGCAGTACTTC. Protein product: CASSLGTGSYEQYF.

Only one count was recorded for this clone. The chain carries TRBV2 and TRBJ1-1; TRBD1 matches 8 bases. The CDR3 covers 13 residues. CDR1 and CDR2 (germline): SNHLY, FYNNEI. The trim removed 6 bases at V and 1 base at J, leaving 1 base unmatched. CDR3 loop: CASRGTGNTEAFF. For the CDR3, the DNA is TGTGCCAGCAGGGGGACAGGGAACACTGAAGCTTTCTTT. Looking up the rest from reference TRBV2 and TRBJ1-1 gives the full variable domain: EPEVTQTPSHQVTQMGQEVILRCVPISNHLYFYWYRQILGQKVEFLVSFYNNEISEKSEIFDDQFSVERPDGSNFTLKIRSTKLEDSAMYFCASRGTGNTEAFFGQGTRLTVV.

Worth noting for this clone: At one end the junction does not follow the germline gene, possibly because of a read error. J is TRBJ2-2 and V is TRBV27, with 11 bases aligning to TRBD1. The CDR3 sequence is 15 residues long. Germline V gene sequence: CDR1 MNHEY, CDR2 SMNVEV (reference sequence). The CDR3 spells CASTTVDRGPGELFF. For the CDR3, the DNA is TGTGCCAGCACCACGGTGGACAGGGGGCCCGGAGAGCTGTTTTTT.

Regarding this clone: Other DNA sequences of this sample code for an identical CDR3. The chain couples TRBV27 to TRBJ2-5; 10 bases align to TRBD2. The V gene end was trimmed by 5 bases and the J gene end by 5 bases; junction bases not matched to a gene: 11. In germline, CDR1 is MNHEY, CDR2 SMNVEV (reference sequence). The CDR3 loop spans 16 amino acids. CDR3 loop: CASSLLAGEGPETQYF. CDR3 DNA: TGTGCCAGCAGTCTCCTAGCGGGAGAGGGCCCGGAGACCCAGTACTTC.

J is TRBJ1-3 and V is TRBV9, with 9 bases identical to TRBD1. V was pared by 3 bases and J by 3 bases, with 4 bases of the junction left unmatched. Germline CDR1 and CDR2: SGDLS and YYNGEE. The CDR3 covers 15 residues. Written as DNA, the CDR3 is TGTGCCAGCAGCGCCACAGGGGGCAGTGGAAACACCATATATTTT. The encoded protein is CASSATGGSGNTIYF.

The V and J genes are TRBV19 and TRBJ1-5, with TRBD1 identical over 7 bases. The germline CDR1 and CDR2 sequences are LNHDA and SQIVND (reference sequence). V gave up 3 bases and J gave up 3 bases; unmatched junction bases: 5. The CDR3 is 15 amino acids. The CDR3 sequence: CASSIDRAFNQPQHF. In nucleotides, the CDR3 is TGTGCCAGTAGTATTGACAGGGCATTCAATCAGCCCCAGCATTTT.

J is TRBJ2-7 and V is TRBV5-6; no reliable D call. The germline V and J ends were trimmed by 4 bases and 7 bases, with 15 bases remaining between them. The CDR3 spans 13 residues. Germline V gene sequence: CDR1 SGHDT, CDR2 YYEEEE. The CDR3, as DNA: TGTGCCAGCAGCCGTGGTCTCGAGAGGGAGCAGTACTTC. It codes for CASSRGLEREQYF.

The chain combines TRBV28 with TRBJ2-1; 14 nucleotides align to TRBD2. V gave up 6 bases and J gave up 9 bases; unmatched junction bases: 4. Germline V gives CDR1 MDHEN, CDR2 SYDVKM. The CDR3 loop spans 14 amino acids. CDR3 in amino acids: CASRPGLAGVEQFF. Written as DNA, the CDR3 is TGTGCCAGCAGACCGGGACTAGCGGGAGTTGAGCAGTTCTTC.

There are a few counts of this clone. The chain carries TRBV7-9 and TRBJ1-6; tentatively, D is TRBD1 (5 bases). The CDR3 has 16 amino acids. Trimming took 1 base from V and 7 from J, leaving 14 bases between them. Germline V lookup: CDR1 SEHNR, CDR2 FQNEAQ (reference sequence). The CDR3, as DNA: TGTGCCAGCAGCTTAGGTGCCGGGGGACGCAATTCACCCCTCCACTTT. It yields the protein CASSLGAGGRNSPLHF.

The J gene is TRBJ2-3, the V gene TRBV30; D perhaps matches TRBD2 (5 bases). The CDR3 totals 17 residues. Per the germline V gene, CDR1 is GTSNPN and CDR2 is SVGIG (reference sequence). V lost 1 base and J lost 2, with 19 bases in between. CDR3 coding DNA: TGTGCCTGGAGTGATCGGGAATTCTCGCTCACCACAGATACGCAGTATTTT. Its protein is CAWSDREFSLTTDTQYF.

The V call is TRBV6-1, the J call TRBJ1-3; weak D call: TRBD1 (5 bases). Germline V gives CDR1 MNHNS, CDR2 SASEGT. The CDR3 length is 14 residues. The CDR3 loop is CGHSRTYSGNTIYF. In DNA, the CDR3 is TGTGGACACAGCAGGACATACTCTGGAAACACCATATATTTT.

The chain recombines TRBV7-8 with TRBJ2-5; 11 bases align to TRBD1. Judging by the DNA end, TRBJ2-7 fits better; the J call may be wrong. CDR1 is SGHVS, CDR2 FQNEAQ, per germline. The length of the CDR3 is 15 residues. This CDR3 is CASSPLGTGGYEQYF. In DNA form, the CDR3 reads TGTGCCAGCAGCCCGCTTGGGACAGGGGGCTACGAGCAGTACTTC.

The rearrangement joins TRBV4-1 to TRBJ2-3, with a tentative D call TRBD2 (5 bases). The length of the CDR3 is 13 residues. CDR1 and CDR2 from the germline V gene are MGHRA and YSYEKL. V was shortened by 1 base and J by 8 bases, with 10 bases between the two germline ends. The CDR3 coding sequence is TGCGCCAGCAGCCAAGTTCGAGGAGGTACGCAGTATTTT. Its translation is CASSQVRGGTQYF.

CDR3 residues: CASRRLAGGRNEQFF. DNA of the CDR3: TGTGCCAGCAGGAGACTAGCGGGAGGTAGGAATGAGCAGTTCTTC. The chain recombines TRBV2 with TRBJ2-1; TRBD2 matches at 13 bases. This CDR3 comprises 15 residues. Germline CDR1 reads SNHLY; CDR2 reads FYNNEI. With V trimmed by 6 bases and J by 7 bases, 6 bases remained unmatched.

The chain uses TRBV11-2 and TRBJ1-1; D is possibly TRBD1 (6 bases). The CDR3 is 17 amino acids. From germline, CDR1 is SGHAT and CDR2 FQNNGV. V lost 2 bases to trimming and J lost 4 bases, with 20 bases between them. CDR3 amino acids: CASSLYGRGNGATEAFF. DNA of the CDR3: TGTGCCAGCAGCTTATACGGCAGGGGAAATGGCGCCACTGAAGCTTTCTTT. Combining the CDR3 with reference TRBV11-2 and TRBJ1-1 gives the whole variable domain EAGVAQSPRYKIIEKRQSVAFWCNPISGHATLYWYQQILGQGPKLLIQFQNNGVVDDSQLPKDRFSAERLKGVDSTLKIQPAKLEDSAVYLCASSLYGRGNGATEAFFGQGTRLTVV.

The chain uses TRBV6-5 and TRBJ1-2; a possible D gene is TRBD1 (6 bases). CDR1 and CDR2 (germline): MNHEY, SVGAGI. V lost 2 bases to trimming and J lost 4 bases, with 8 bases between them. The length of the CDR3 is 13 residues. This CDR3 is CASSYTGSYGYTF. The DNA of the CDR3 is TGTGCCAGCAGTTACACAGGGTCCTATGGCTACACCTTC.

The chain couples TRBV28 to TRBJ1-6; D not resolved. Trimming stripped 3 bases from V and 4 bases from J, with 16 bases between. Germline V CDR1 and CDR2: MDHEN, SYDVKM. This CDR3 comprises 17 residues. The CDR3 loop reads CASSFRQTISYNSPLHF. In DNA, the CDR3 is TGTGCCAGCAGTTTCAGGCAGACAATCTCTTATAATTCACCCCTCCACTTT.

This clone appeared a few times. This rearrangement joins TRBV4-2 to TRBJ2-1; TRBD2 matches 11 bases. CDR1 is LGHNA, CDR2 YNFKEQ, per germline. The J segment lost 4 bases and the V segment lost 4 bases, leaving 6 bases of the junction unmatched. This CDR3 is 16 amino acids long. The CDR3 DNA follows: TGTGCCAGCAGCCCACCGGGACTAGCGGTGTACAATGAGCAGTTCTTC. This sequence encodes CASSPPGLAVYNEQFF.

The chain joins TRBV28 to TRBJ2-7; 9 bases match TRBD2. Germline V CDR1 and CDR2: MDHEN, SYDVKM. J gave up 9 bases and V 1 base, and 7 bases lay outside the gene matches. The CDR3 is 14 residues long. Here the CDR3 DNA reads TGTGCCAGCAGTTTATTTCCGGGACTAGCTTGGCAGTACTTC. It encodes CASSLFPGLAWQYF.

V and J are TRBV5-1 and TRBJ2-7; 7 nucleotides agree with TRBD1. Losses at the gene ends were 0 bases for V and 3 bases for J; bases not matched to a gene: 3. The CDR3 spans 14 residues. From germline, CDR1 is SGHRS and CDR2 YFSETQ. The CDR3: CASSLGDSRYEQYF. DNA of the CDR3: TGCGCCAGCAGCTTGGGGGACAGCCGCTACGAGCAGTACTTC.

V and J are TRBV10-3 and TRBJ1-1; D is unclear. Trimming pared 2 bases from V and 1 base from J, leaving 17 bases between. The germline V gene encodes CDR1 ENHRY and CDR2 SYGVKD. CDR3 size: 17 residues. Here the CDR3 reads CAISEILRATTNTEAFF. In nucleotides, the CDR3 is TGTGCCATCAGTGAGATTTTGAGGGCTACTACGAACACTGAAGCTTTCTTT.

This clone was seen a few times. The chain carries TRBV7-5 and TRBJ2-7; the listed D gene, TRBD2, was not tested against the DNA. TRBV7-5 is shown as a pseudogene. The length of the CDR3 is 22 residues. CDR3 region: CARTPFRRGTSGEGEGSYEQYF. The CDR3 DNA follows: TGTGCCAGAACCCCATTCCGACGTGGGACTAGCGGAGAGGGGGAAGGCTCCTACGAGCAGTACTTC.

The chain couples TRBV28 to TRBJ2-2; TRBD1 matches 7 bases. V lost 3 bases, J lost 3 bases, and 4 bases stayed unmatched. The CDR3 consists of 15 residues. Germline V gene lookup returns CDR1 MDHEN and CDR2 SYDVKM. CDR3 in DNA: TGTGCCAGCAGTTTCGGCAGGGGGTACACCGGGGAGCTGTTTTTT. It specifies CASSFGRGYTGELFF.

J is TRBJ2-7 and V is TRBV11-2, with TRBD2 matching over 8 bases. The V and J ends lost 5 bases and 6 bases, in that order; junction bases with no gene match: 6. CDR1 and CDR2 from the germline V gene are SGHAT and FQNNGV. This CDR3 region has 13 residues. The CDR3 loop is CASSPGLAGEQYF. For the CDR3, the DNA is TGTGCCAGCAGCCCTGGACTAGCAGGCGAGCAGTACTTC.

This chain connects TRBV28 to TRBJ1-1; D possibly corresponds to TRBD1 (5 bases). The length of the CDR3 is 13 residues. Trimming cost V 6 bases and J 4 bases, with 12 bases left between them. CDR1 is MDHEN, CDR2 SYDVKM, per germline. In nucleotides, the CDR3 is TGTGCCAGCAGGACCCAGGGTCGCACTGAAGCTTTCTTT. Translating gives CASRTQGRTEAFF.

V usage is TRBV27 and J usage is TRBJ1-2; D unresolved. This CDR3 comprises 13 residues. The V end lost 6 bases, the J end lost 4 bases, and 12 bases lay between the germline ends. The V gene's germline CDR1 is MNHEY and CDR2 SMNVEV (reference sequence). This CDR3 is CASRASLGYGYTF. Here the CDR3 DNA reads TGTGCCAGCAGAGCATCCCTTGGCTATGGCTACACCTTC.

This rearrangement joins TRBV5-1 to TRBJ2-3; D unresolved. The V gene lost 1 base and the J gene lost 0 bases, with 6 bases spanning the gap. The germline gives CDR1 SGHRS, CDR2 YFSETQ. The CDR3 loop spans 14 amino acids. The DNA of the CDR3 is TGCGCCAGCAGCTTGACAGTTAGCACAGATACGCAGTATTTT. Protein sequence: CASSLTVSTDTQYF. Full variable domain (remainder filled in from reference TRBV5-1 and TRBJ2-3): KAGVTQTPRYLIKTRGQQVTLSCSPISGHRSVSWYQQTPGQGLQFLFEYFSETQRNKGNFPGRFSGRQFSNSRSEMNVSTLELGDSALYLCASSLTVSTDTQYFGPGTRLTVL.

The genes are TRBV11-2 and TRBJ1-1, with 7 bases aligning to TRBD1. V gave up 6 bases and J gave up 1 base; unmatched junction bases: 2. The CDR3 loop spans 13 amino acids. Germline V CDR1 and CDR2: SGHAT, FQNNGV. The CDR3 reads CASSRDRNTEAFF. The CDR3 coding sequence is TGTGCCAGCAGTAGGGACAGGAACACTGAAGCTTTCTTT.

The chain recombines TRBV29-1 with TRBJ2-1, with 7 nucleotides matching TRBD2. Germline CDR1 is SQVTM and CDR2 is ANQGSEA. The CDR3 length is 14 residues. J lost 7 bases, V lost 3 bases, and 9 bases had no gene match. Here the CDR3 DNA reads TGCAGCGTTGAGGGGAGGGGAGGGAGGAATGAGCAGTTCTTC. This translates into CSVEGRGGRNEQFF.

CDR3 in DNA: TGTGCCAGCAGCCTCTCAGCCCTAGCGGGAGATAGTGAGCAGTTCTTC. This translates into CASSLSALAGDSEQFF. The chain joins TRBV11-3 to TRBJ2-1; 10 positions match TRBD2. This CDR3 spans 16 amino acids. The ends lost 5 bases at V and 9 bases at J; junction bases unmatched: 13. Germline V gene lookup returns CDR1 SGHNT and CDR2 YENEEA.

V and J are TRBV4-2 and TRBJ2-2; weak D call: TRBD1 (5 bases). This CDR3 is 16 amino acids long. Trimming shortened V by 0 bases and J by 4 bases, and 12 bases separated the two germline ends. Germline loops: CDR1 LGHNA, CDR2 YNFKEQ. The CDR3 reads CASSQDNAGRTGELFF. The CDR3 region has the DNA TGTGCCAGCAGCCAAGACAATGCAGGGCGCACCGGGGAGCTGTTTTTT.